A single sample gave rise to the 5 T cell receptor beta chains below, sequenced in a study of early T cells in non-severe SARS-CoV-2 infection. Via MiXCR, TCRdb re-called the 5' RACE reads, giving one row per CDR3 protein. The sample has about 76,000 distinct CDR3 sequences; about 14% are singletons. The sample taken for sequencing was whole blood. The receptors come from an adult who was a healthcare worker with PCR-confirmed SARS-CoV-2 infection or an uninfected control (not recorded which).

In this sample, this clonotype turned up a few times. The chain carries TRBV12-2 and TRBJ2-2; the table's D call of TRBD1 was not tested on the DNA. TRBV12-2 is marked as a pseudogene. This CDR3 has 17 residues. The CDR3 is CASRLVLSQGVTGELFF. The CDR3 region has the DNA TGTGCAAGTCGCTTAGTACTGTCGCAGGGAGTCACCGGGGAGCTGTTTTTT.

The chain recombines TRBV9 with TRBJ1-2, with no clear D. Germline assignment: CDR1 SGDLS and CDR2 YYNGEE. There are 12 residues in the CDR3. The V gene lost 6 bases and the J gene lost 4 bases, with 10 bases spanning the gap. DNA for the CDR3: TGTGCCAGCAACACCGTTCCCTATGGCTACACCTTC. The encoded protein is CASNTVPYGYTF.

This clonotype has ten or more counts. V is TRBV5-5 and J is TRBJ1-1, with TRBD1 identical over 9 bases. The V gene's germline CDR1 is SGHKS and CDR2 YYEKEE (reference sequence). V lost 5 bases, J lost 1 base, and 6 bases stayed unmatched. The CDR3 has 15 residues. CDR3 loop: CASRPGTGPNTEAFF. CDR3 in DNA: TGTGCCAGCAGACCAGGGACAGGGCCGAACACTGAAGCTTTCTTT.

This clonotype has just a few counts. The chain carries TRBV25-1 and TRBJ2-7, with 9 bases matching TRBD1. This CDR3 has 15 residues. V was pared by 8 bases and J by 5 bases, with 13 bases of the junction left unmatched. Germline lookup yields CDR1 MGHDK and CDR2 SYGVNS. Here the CDR3 reads CASRVTGTGRDEQYF. CDR3 coding DNA: TGTGCCAGCCGCGTCACCGGGACAGGGCGCGACGAGCAGTACTTC.

This rearrangement joins TRBV10-3 to TRBJ2-1; TRBD2 matches 11 bases. This CDR3 contains 18 residues. The V gene end was trimmed by 4 bases and the J gene end by 7 bases; junction bases not matched to a gene: 15. Looked up from germline, CDR1 is ENHRY and CDR2 is SYGVKD. The CDR3 protein is CAISAGLAGGEGTNEQFF. CDR3 bases: TGTGCCATCAGTGCGGGGCTAGCGGGGGGCGAGGGCACGAATGAGCAGTTCTTC.